A single sample gave rise to the 23 T cell receptor beta chains below, sequenced in a study of blood T cell repertoires in COVID-19. Produced via immunoSEQ multiplex PCR; TCRdb's table is partial and in-frame only. The sample includes about 240,000 clones, around 82% seen only once; the top ten take roughly 4.7%. The material sequenced was peripheral blood. These receptors came from a woman aged 65 to 85 with acute or convalescent COVID-19.

CDR3 bases: TGCAGCGGTGGGGCGAGCTCTGGAAACACCATATATTTT. As protein: CSGGASSGNTIYF. The chain recombines TRBV29-1 with TRBJ1-3; a weak D match, TRBD1 (5 bases). V gave up 7 bases and J gave up 0 bases, with 10 bases separating them. CDR1 and CDR2 (germline): SQVTM, ANQGSEA. CDR3 length: 13 residues.

About this clone: One end of the junction is discordant with germline, which a read error may explain. This chain joins TRBV5-1 and TRBJ2-5; 7 nucleotides match TRBD1. Germline assignment: CDR1 SGHRS and CDR2 YFSETQ. This CDR3 spans 15 amino acids. CDR3 protein: CASGLIQDRQGTQYF. The CDR3 nucleotides are TGCGCCAGCGGTCTAATTCAGGACAGGCAAGGGACCCAGTACTTC.

This chain joins TRBV3-1 (or the pseudogene TRBV3-2) and TRBJ1-2; tentatively, D is TRBD1 (6 bases). This CDR3 is 17 amino acids long. Germline V lookup: CDR1 LGHDT, CDR2 YNNKEL (reference sequence). Trimming pared 0 bases from V and 4 bases from J, leaving 18 bases between. The CDR3 here is CASSQDGQGIRGYGYTF. The CDR3 nucleotides are TGTGCCAGCAGCCAAGATGGGCAGGGGATTCGAGGCTATGGCTACACCTTC.

There are many counts of this clone. The gene calls are TRBV4-2 and TRBJ1-6, with 9 bases identical to TRBD1. CDR1 is LGHNA, CDR2 YNFKEQ, per germline. V lost 4 bases to trimming and J lost 6 bases; unmatched junction nucleotides: 1. This CDR3 has 14 residues. The CDR3 coding sequence is TGTGCCAGCAGCCCGGACAGGGGTAATTCACCCCTCCACTTT. Its translation: CASSPDRGNSPLHF.

The chain couples TRBV2 to TRBJ1-2; D is possibly TRBD1 (6 bases). Germline V gene data show CDR1 as SNHLY and CDR2 as FYNNEI. The CDR3 sequence is 12 residues long. The V end was cut by 7 bases, the J end by 8 bases, with 14 bases between. Here the CDR3 DNA reads TGTGCCAGCAATCCGGGACAAAGGGGCTACACCTTC. It is translated as CASNPGQRGYTF.

There are a few counts of this clone. This chain joins TRBV4-2 and TRBJ1-6; 9 nucleotides match TRBD1. V lost 4 bases and J lost 6; bases outside the gene matches: 7. The CDR3 has 16 residues. Germline V gene data show CDR1 as LGHNA and CDR2 as YNFKEQ. CDR3 sequence (DNA): TGTGCCAGCAGCCTACACCGGGACAGGGCTAATTCACCCCTCCACTTT. This gives the protein CASSLHRDRANSPLHF.

This sequence joins TRBV18 and TRBJ1-2; D may be TRBD1 (6 bases). From germline, CDR1 is KGHSH and CDR2 LQKENI. V lost 3 bases and J 0 bases, leaving 14 bases between the germline ends. The CDR3 runs 16 residues. The CDR3 region is CASSPAGASSNYGYTF. The CDR3 coding sequence is TGTGCCAGCTCACCGGCAGGGGCTTCTTCTAACTATGGCTACACCTTC.

This chain uses TRBV18 with TRBJ1-3; 7 bases are a match to TRBD1. Germline assignment: CDR1 KGHSH and CDR2 LQKENI. The CDR3 spans 16 residues. With V trimmed by 3 bases and J by 0 bases, 5 bases remained unmatched. DNA for the CDR3: TGTGCCAGCTCACCGGAGGGACAGTCCTCTGGAAACACCATATATTTT. The encoded protein is CASSPEGQSSGNTIYF. Complete variable domain (other parts from reference TRBV18 and TRBJ1-3): NAGVMQNPRHLVRRRGQEARLRCSPMKGHSHVYWYRQLPEEGLKFMVYLQKENIIDESGMPKERFSAEFPKEGPSILRIQQVVRGDSAAYFCASSPEGQSSGNTIYFGEGSWLTVV.

The genes are TRBV29-1 and TRBJ2-3; TRBD2 matches at 8 bases. With V trimmed by 7 bases and J by 2 bases, 11 bases remained unmatched. The germline CDR1 and CDR2 sequences are SQVTM and ANQGSEA. This CDR3 has 15 amino acids. The CDR3 DNA follows: TGCAGCGCCGCGCTCAGCGGGGGTTTCACAGATACGCAGTATTTT. Its translation is CSAALSGGFTDTQYF.

The genes are TRBV2 and TRBJ1-2, with 11 nucleotides matching TRBD1. V lost 0 bases to trimming and J lost 6 bases; unmatched junction nucleotides: 12. This CDR3 comprises 18 residues. CDR1 is SNHLY, CDR2 FYNNEI, per germline. The CDR3 region is CASSEAYNFGQGADGYTF. For the CDR3, the DNA is TGTGCCAGCAGTGAAGCTTACAATTTCGGACAGGGGGCTGATGGCTACACCTTC.

V gene TRBV5-1 combines with J gene TRBJ1-1; D uncertain. V was clipped by 1 base and J by 4 bases, with 14 bases between them. The CDR3 extends over 15 amino acids. In germline, CDR1 is SGHRS, CDR2 YFSETQ. CDR3 in amino acids: CASSLISGLSTEAFF. The CDR3 nucleotides are TGCGCCAGCAGCTTGATAAGTGGACTGAGCACTGAAGCTTTCTTT.

In its sample, this clone was seen once. The chain is built from TRBV5-1 and TRBJ2-7; D is perhaps TRBD2 (5 bases). V was cut by 0 bases and J by 2 bases, with 9 bases left in between. The CDR3 length is 14 residues. Germline assignment: CDR1 SGHRS and CDR2 YFSETQ. This CDR3 is CASSLGGRTYEQYF. For the CDR3, the DNA is TGCGCCAGCAGCTTGGGAGGGAGAACCTACGAGCAGTACTTC. Variable domain in full (rest from reference TRBV5-1 and TRBJ2-7): KAGVTQTPRYLIKTRGQQVTLSCSPISGHRSVSWYQQTPGQGLQFLFEYFSETQRNKGNFPGRFSGRQFSNSRSEMNVSTLELGDSALYLCASSLGGRTYEQYFGPGTRLTVT.

V usage is TRBV14 and J usage is TRBJ2-7; D is undetermined. The CDR3 extends over 14 amino acids. Trimming stripped 2 bases from V and 3 bases from J, with 11 bases between. Germline V CDR1 and CDR2: SGHDN, FVKESK. CDR3 bases: TGTGCCAGCAGCCAAATTGGCAGACACTACGAGCAGTACTTC. Translation gives CASSQIGRHYEQYF.

This chain links TRBV6-6 with TRBJ1-2; TRBD1 agrees at 8 bases. The CDR3 contains 14 residues. The germline V gene has CDR1 MNHNY and CDR2 SVGAGI (reference sequence). Trimming removed 5 bases from V and 0 bases from J; junction bases left unmatched: 2. DNA for the CDR3: TGTGCCAGCAGTGCGGACAGGGCTAACTATGGCTACACCTTC. Amino acid sequence: CASSADRANYGYTF.

The V gene is TRBV6-5, the J gene TRBJ2-2, with 7 bases matching TRBD1. CDR1 is MNHEY and CDR2 is SVGAGI in the germline V gene. The CDR3 consists of 14 residues. Trimming removed 6 bases from V and 3 bases from J; junction bases left unmatched: 4. CDR3 region: CASRLTGDTGELFF. DNA for the CDR3: TGTGCCAGCAGGCTTACAGGGGACACCGGGGAGCTGTTTTTT.

V and J are TRBV29-1 and TRBJ2-1; no reliable D call. The CDR3 extends over 15 amino acids. The germline V gene has CDR1 SQVTM and CDR2 ANQGSEA. V was clipped by 6 bases and J by 5 bases, with 20 bases between them. The CDR3 bases are TGCAGCGTCGAACTTCACCGCCAACAACACAATGAGCAGTTCTTC. Protein sequence: CSVELHRQQHNEQFF.

The genes are TRBV28 and TRBJ1-5; 10 bases line up with TRBD1. CDR1 is MDHEN and CDR2 is SYDVKM in the germline V gene. Losses at the gene ends were 7 bases for V and 6 bases for J; bases not matched to a gene: 9. The length of the CDR3 is 15 residues. CDR3 bases: TGTGCCAGCACTAGGGGACAGGGGATAGGTCAGCCCCAGCATTTT. As protein: CASTRGQGIGQPQHF.

V gene TRBV14 combines with J gene TRBJ2-4, with 8 bases that match TRBD2. Germline V gene sequence: CDR1 SGHDN, CDR2 FVKESK. The CDR3 runs 16 residues. With V trimmed by 2 bases and J by 5 bases, 8 bases remained unmatched. The CDR3 region is CASSQHFSGVQNIQYF. CDR3 in DNA: TGTGCCAGCAGCCAACATTTTAGCGGGGTCCAAAACATTCAGTACTTC.

The J gene is TRBJ2-5, the V gene TRBV7-9; 8 positions agree with TRBD1. The germline V gene encodes CDR1 SEHNR and CDR2 FQNEAQ (reference sequence). Trimming at V came to 4 bases and at J to 5 bases, leaving 12 bases not matched to a gene. The CDR3 loop spans 16 amino acids. The CDR3 region has the DNA TGTGCCAGCAGCTCCTTGGGGGCAGGGGGCGCGGAGACCCAGTACTTC. Its protein product is CASSSLGAGGAETQYF.

The chain recombines TRBV5-1 with TRBJ1-2; D may be TRBD1 (6 bases). The CDR3 totals 15 residues. Trimming removed 0 bases at V and 4 bases at J, with 13 bases between. Germline CDR1 SGHRS, CDR2 YFSETQ. The CDR3 DNA follows: TGCGCCAGCAGCTTGGGGACAGATAGAGGCTATGGCTACACCTTC. This sequence encodes CASSLGTDRGYGYTF.

The CDR3 spells CAWGTTGNTIYF. As DNA, the CDR3 is TGTGCCTGGGGGACAACTGGAAACACCATATATTTT. The chain is built from TRBV30 and TRBJ1-3; weak D call: TRBD1 (6 bases). The CDR3 is 12 residues long. V lost 5 bases, J lost 2 bases, and 7 bases lay in between. CDR1 and CDR2 (germline): GTSNPN, SVGIG (reference sequence).

The CDR3 here is CAWSVQGTTEAFF. The CDR3 coding sequence is TGTGCCTGGAGTGTCCAGGGGACCACTGAAGCTTTCTTT. This chain connects TRBV30 to TRBJ1-1, with D tentatively TRBD1 (6 bases). With 0 bases removed from V and 4 bases from J, the gap between germline ends came to 9 bases. The CDR3 consists of 13 residues. The germline V gene encodes CDR1 GTSNPN and CDR2 SVGIG (reference sequence).

The chain is built from TRBV4-1 and TRBJ2-7, with a possible D match to TRBD2 (5 bases). The CDR3 length is 16 residues. From germline, CDR1 is MGHRA and CDR2 YSYEKL. Trimming took 0 bases from V and 2 from J, leaving 14 bases between them. CDR3 amino acids: CASSQDITRLTYEQYF. CDR3 sequence (DNA): TGCGCCAGCAGCCAAGATATCACTAGGCTAACCTACGAGCAGTACTTC.